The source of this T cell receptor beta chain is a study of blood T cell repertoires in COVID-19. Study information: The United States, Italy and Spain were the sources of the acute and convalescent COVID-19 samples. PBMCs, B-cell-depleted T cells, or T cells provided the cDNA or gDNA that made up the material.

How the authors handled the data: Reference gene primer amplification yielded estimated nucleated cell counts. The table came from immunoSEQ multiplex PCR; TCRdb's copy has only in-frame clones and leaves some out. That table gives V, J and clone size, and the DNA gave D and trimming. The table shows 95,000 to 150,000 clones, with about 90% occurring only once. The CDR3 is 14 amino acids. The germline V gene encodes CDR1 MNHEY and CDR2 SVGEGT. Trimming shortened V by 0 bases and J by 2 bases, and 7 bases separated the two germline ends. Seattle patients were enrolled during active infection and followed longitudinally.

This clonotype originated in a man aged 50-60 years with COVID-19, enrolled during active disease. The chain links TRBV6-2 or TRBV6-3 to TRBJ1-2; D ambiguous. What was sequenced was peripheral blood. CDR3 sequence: CASSYSRGNYGYTF. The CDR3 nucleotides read TGTGCCAGCAGTTACTCGCGAGGGAACTATGGCTACACCTTC.